The 4 T cell receptor beta chains given below trace back to one sample, sequenced in a study of T cells in Graves' hyperthyroidism and ophthalmopathy. TCR beta CDR3 region amplification was performed from RNA transcripts. The primer set for the first-round RT-PCR of the TCR CDR3 was HTBI. In TCRdb, the multiplex PCR reads were re-called with MiXCR into one record per CDR3 protein. The sample lists about 350,000 distinct CDR3 sequences; about 14% were seen once. The sample comprised blood. The receptors originated from a woman in her twenties or thirties with Graves' hyperthyroidism.

This clonotype was counted many times. This rearrangement joins TRBV12-3 or TRBV12-4 to TRBJ2-5, with D uncertain. Trimming cost V 6 bases and J 5 bases, with 19 bases left between them. This CDR3 spans 15 amino acids. Here the CDR3 reads CASRSRRTSGETQYF. The CDR3 region has the DNA TGTGCCAGCAGGTCACGACGGACCTCTGGGGAGACCCAGTACTTC.

This clonotype was picked up many times. The rearrangement links TRBV27 to TRBJ2-5; D ambiguous. Germline assignment: CDR1 MNHEY and CDR2 SMNVEV (reference sequence). Trimming left V 3 bases short and J 7 bases short, with 9 bases between. This CDR3 is 12 amino acids long. DNA for the CDR3: TGTGCCAGCAGTTTGAGTGATGGGACCCAGTACTTC. It encodes CASSLSDGTQYF.

This clonotype has a count of ten or more. A read error may account for a junction end that differs from germline. The V and J genes are TRBV11-2 and TRBJ2-2, with unresolved D. The CDR3 spans 14 residues. The germline CDR1 and CDR2 sequences are SGHAT and FQNNGV. The CDR3 region is CASSLVRNAGELFF. The CDR3 DNA sequence: TGTGCCAGCAGCTTAGTGCGGAACGCCGGGGAGCTGTTTTTT.

The CDR3 DNA follows: TGCGCCAGCAGCTTGACGAGCATGAACACTGAAGCTTTCTTT. Encoded protein: CASSLTSMNTEAFF. The chain links TRBV5-1 to TRBJ1-1; D remains unclear. The CDR3 extends over 14 amino acids. Trimming took 1 base from V and 0 from J, leaving 7 bases between them. Germline-derived CDR1 and CDR2 are SGHRS and YFSETQ.